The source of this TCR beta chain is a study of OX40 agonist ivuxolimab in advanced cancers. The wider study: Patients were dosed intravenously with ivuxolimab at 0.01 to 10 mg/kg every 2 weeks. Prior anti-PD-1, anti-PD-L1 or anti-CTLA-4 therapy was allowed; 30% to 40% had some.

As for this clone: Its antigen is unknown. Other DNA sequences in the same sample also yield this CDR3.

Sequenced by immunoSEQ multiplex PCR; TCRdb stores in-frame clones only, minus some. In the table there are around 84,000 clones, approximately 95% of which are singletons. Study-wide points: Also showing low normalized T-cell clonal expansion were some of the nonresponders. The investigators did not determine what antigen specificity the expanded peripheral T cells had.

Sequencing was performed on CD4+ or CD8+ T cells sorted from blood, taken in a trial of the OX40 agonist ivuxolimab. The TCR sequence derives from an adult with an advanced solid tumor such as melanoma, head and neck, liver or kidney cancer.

The CDR3 protein is CASSLVPYEQYF. The CDR3 bases are TGTGCCAGCAGCTTAGTCCCCTACGAGCAGTACTTC. The chain links TRBV7-9 to TRBJ2-7; D is ambiguous. The CDR3 length is 12 residues. The V gene lost 1 base and the J gene lost 2 bases, with 3 bases spanning the gap. Germline CDR1 reads SEHNR; CDR2 reads FQNEAQ (reference sequence).